Shown below are 25 T cell receptor beta chains from a single sample sequenced in a study of blood T cells in healthy people across ages. Primed by a sample-barcoded 5' primer and a J-beta primer mix, a second PCR proceeded for 7 to 11 cycles. TCRdb recomputed calls from the 5' RACE reads with MiXCR, one row per CDR3 protein. The data hold roughly 1.5 million distinct CDR3 sequences, with roughly 43% observed a single time. The sample taken for sequencing was blood. The receptors shown here come from a woman younger than 30 in good health.

The V and J genes are TRBV6-2 or TRBV6-3 and TRBJ2-7; D might be TRBD1 (6 bases). The CDR3 consists of 13 residues. V was cut by 6 bases and J by 3 bases, with 12 bases left in between. Germline-derived CDR1 and CDR2 are MNHEY and SVGEGT. The CDR3 DNA follows: TGTGCCAGCAGCCGTCACAGGGACTACGAGCAGTACTTC. Encoded protein: CASSRHRDYEQYF.

This clonotype has more than one count but fewer than ten. V is TRBV6-2 or TRBV6-3 and J is TRBJ1-1; perhaps TRBD1 as D (6 bases). The CDR3 is 13 amino acids. The V gene lost 5 bases and the J gene lost 3 bases, with 10 bases spanning the gap. In germline, CDR1 is MNHEY, CDR2 SVGEGT. The CDR3 nucleotides are TGTGCCAGCAGTGAGACAGGCTACACTGAAGCTTTCTTT. Protein: CASSETGYTEAFF.

This clonotype has just a few counts. This sequence joins TRBV3-1 and TRBJ1-5; D might be TRBD1 (6 bases). The V end was cut by 4 bases, the J end by 5 bases, with 12 bases between. Germline assignment: CDR1 LGHDT and CDR2 YNNKEL (reference sequence). This CDR3 spans 14 amino acids. CDR3 coding DNA: TGTGCCAGCAGCCGGCAGGGGAATCATCAGCCCCAGCATTTT. Translating gives CASSRQGNHQPQHF. Full variable domain (remainder filled in from reference TRBV3-1 and TRBJ1-5): DTAVSQTPKYLVTQMGNDKSIKCEQNLGHDTMYWYKQDSKKFLKIMFSYNNKELIINETVPNRFSPKSPDKAHLNLHINSLELGDSAVYFCASSRQGNHQPQHFGDGTRLSIL.

This clonotype was counted many times. The rearrangement joins TRBV13 to TRBJ1-1; no firm D call. Trimming took 3 bases from V and 7 from J, leaving 15 bases between them. CDR1 and CDR2 from the germline V gene are PRHDT and FYEKMQ (reference sequence). CDR3 size: 14 residues. CDR3 sequence (DNA): TGTGCCAGCAGCTTTCCGAGGGTGAAGGATGAAGCTTTCTTT. Translation: CASSFPRVKDEAFF.

The chain uses TRBV28 and TRBJ2-1, with TRBD2 matching 11 bases. The V gene end was trimmed by 3 bases and the J gene end by 3 bases; junction bases not matched to a gene: 7. Germline V gives CDR1 MDHEN, CDR2 SYDVKM. This CDR3 contains 17 residues. In nucleotides, the CDR3 is TGTGCCAGCAGTTTGGAGACTAGCGGGAATGACTACAATGAGCAGTTCTTC. Translating gives CASSLETSGNDYNEQFF.

This chain links TRBV7-2 with TRBJ2-3, with D uncertain. V dropped 5 bases and J dropped 13 bases, with 4 bases sitting between them. The CDR3 consists of 8 residues. The germline V gene has CDR1 SGHTA and CDR2 FQGNSA. The CDR3 DNA is TGTGCCAGCAGCCGGGAGTATTTT. Its protein is CASSREYF.

The J gene is TRBJ2-3, the V gene TRBV30; D remains unclear. Deletions cut 5 bases from V and 0 bases from J, with 12 bases between. Germline V lookup: CDR1 GTSNPN, CDR2 SVGIG (reference sequence). CDR3 length equals 14 residues. CDR3 residues: CAWSRATSTDTQYF. The CDR3, as DNA: TGTGCCTGGTCAAGAGCGACTAGCACAGATACGCAGTATTTT.

This chain links TRBV7-9 with TRBJ1-1, with D unclear. V gave up 6 bases and J gave up 1 base, with 9 bases separating them. Per the germline V gene, CDR1 is SEHNR and CDR2 is FQNEAQ (reference sequence). There are 13 residues in the CDR3. The CDR3 protein is CASSKRQNTEAFF. DNA for the CDR3: TGTGCCAGCAGTAAAAGACAGAACACTGAAGCTTTCTTT. Combining the CDR3 with reference TRBV7-9 and TRBJ1-1 gives the whole variable domain DTGVSQNPRHKITKRGQNVTFRCDPISEHNRLYWYRQTLGQGPEFLTYFQNEAQLEKSRLLSDRFSAERPKGSFSTLEIQRTEQGDSAMYLCASSKRQNTEAFFGQGTRLTVV.

This clonotype was found a few times. Here the CDR3 reads CSASSDTDTQYF. As DNA, the CDR3 is TGCAGTGCTAGTAGCGACACAGATACGCAGTATTTT. This chain uses TRBV20-1 with TRBJ2-3; maybe TRBD2 (5 bases). V lost 3 bases and J lost 2, with 6 bases in between. CDR1 is DFQATT and CDR2 is SNEGSKA in the germline V gene (reference sequence). This CDR3 has 12 amino acids.

This clonotype was counted between two and nine times. This chain connects TRBV10-3 to TRBJ1-4, with D maybe TRBD1 (5 bases). The CDR3 consists of 15 residues. Germline V gene data show CDR1 as ENHRY and CDR2 as SYGVKD. Trimming shortened V by 8 bases and J by 3 bases, and 16 bases separated the two germline ends. This CDR3 reads CAIQRDGTSNEKLFF. The CDR3 DNA reads as TGTGCCATCCAAAGGGACGGAACTTCTAATGAAAAACTGTTTTTT.

The chain couples TRBV10-3 to TRBJ1-1; 11 nucleotides match TRBD1. Germline loops: CDR1 ENHRY, CDR2 SYGVKD. Trimming removed 2 bases from V and 1 base from J; junction bases left unmatched: 3. CDR3 size: 16 residues. CDR3 in amino acids: CAISEGTGGWNTEAFF. In nucleotides, the CDR3 is TGTGCCATCAGTGAGGGGACAGGGGGGTGGAACACTGAAGCTTTCTTT.

This sequence joins TRBV7-9 and TRBJ2-5; TRBD2 matches 10 bases. V trimming: 5 bases; J trimming: 2 bases; junction bases outside the gene matches: 8. This CDR3 is 16 amino acids long. The germline gives CDR1 SEHNR, CDR2 FQNEAQ (reference sequence). The CDR3 loop reads CASSRFSGGTQETQYF. CDR3 bases: TGTGCCAGCAGCCGCTTTAGCGGGGGGACTCAAGAGACCCAGTACTTC.

CDR3 sequence reads: CASSEDAQGITDTQYF. In DNA form, the CDR3 reads TGTGCCAGCAGTGAGGACGCACAGGGAATTACAGATACGCAGTATTTT. The chain joins TRBV6-1 to TRBJ2-3; tentatively, D is TRBD1 (6 bases). V lost 3 bases, J lost 3 bases, and 16 bases lay in between. CDR3 size: 16 residues. Germline values: CDR1 MNHNS, CDR2 SASEGT.

V gene TRBV7-9 combines with J gene TRBJ1-4; D may be TRBD1 (6 bases). Between the trimmed V and J ends, which lost 6 bases and 0 bases, there was a span of 14 bases. The germline gives CDR1 SEHNR, CDR2 FQNEAQ (reference sequence). The CDR3 has 16 residues. The CDR3 DNA reads as TGTGCCAGCAGTAGGGGGGTGCCTGCAACTAATGAAAAACTGTTTTTT. It yields the protein CASSRGVPATNEKLFF.

The chain has TRBV21-1 and TRBJ1-1. TRBV21-1 is labeled a pseudogene. The CDR3 spans 17 residues. Here the CDR3 reads CASSNRGRGLQGAEAFF. In DNA form, the CDR3 reads TGTGCCAGCAGCAATAGAGGGAGGGGATTACAGGGCGCTGAAGCTTTCTTT.

This clonotype was counted many times. For the CDR3, the DNA is TGTGCCAGCAGCGTATCGGATCCCACCTACGAGCAGTACTTC. Translation gives CASSVSDPTYEQYF. The chain has TRBV9 and TRBJ2-7; D remains ambiguous. This CDR3 region has 14 residues. The ends were cut back, 1 base at V and 2 bases at J, with 10 bases in the middle. The germline V gene has CDR1 SGDLS and CDR2 YYNGEE.

The table lists this clonotype with a few counts. V gene TRBV4-3 combines with J gene TRBJ1-2; D is perhaps TRBD1 (6 bases). The CDR3 sequence is 17 residues long. The V gene lost 0 bases and the J gene lost 7 bases, with 21 bases spanning the gap. Germline loops: CDR1 LGHNA, CDR2 YSLEER. The CDR3 DNA follows: TGCGCCAGCAGCCAAGATGTCCCAGGCAGGGGAGGTGGTGGCTACACCTTC. It translates to CASSQDVPGRGGGGYTF.

This clonotype occurred a few times. The chain employs TRBV6-5 and TRBJ2-2; weak D call: TRBD2 (6 bases). The germline V and J ends were trimmed by 0 bases and 7 bases, with 9 bases remaining between them. The CDR3 has 14 amino acids. In germline, CDR1 is MNHEY, CDR2 SVGAGI. The CDR3 DNA reads TGTGCCAGCAGTTACTCTGGGGGGATCGGGGAGCTGTTTTTT. Translating it yields CASSYSGGIGELFF.

The sample holds a few counts of this clonotype. This rearrangement joins TRBV11-3 to TRBJ2-1; 9 positions agree with TRBD2. Germline V gene sequence: CDR1 SGHNT, CDR2 YENEEA. The J segment lost 3 bases and the V segment lost 6 bases, leaving 6 bases of the junction unmatched. This CDR3 contains 15 residues. The CDR3 loop reads CASSSTRGGYNEQFF. CDR3 in DNA: TGTGCCAGCAGTTCTACGCGGGGGGGCTACAATGAGCAGTTCTTC.

The rearrangement uses TRBV6-1 and TRBJ2-1; 9 bases agree with TRBD2. Losses at the gene ends were 3 bases for V and 11 bases for J; bases not matched to a gene: 11. The CDR3 totals 15 residues. The germline V gene encodes CDR1 MNHNS and CDR2 SASEGT. The CDR3, as DNA: TGTGCCAGCAGTGAGCGCGCGGGGGGGTACAGTAAGCAGTTCTTC. This sequence encodes CASSERAGGYSKQFF.

V usage is TRBV11-2 and J usage is TRBJ1-2, with D possibly being TRBD1 (5 bases). CDR1 is SGHAT and CDR2 is FQNNGV in the germline V gene. This CDR3 comprises 14 residues. Trimming stripped 5 bases from V and 2 bases from J, with 12 bases between. The CDR3 spells CASSAGLSNYGYTF. DNA for the CDR3: TGTGCCAGCAGCGCGGGGCTTTCGAACTATGGCTACACCTTC.

As concerns this clonotype: A much larger clone sits a single nucleotide away, making a read error possible. In DNA, the CDR3 is TGCAGTGCTGGGGGGGTCTCGAGGCAAGAGACCCAGTACTTC. This translates into CSAGGVSRQETQYF. The chain carries TRBV20-1 and TRBJ2-5; 7 bases align to TRBD2. Per the germline V gene, CDR1 is DFQATT and CDR2 is SNEGSKA (reference sequence). The trim removed 5 bases at V and 2 bases at J, leaving 8 bases unmatched. There are 14 residues in the CDR3.

This clonotype has only a few counts. This chain uses TRBV29-1 with TRBJ2-7; D possibly matches TRBD1 or TRBD2 (5 bases each). Germline V CDR1 and CDR2: SQVTM, ANQGSEA. Trimming shortened V by 4 bases and J by 2 bases, and 18 bases separated the two germline ends. The CDR3 runs to 15 residues. The CDR3 is CSVVGTPLRAYEQYF. The CDR3 nucleotides read TGCAGCGTTGTCGGGACCCCATTGCGCGCCTACGAGCAGTACTTC.

This clonotype was seen just once. The J gene is TRBJ2-7, the V gene TRBV7-9, with 7 bases aligning to TRBD2. The J call is doubtful: the DNA matches TRBJ2-5 better. CDR1 is SEHNR and CDR2 is FQNEAQ in the germline V gene (reference sequence). The CDR3 is 13 residues long. Here the CDR3 reads CASRAGLSETQYF. The CDR3 DNA reads as TGTGCCAGCAGGGCGGGACTATCGGAGACCCAGTACTTC.

V is TRBV20-1 and J is TRBJ1-2, with no clear D. CDR3 length: 15 amino acids. The ends were cut back, 0 bases at V and 0 bases at J, with 11 bases in the middle. Germline values: CDR1 DFQATT, CDR2 SNEGSKA (reference sequence). The CDR3, as DNA: TGCAGTGCTAGAGATCTCGGAGTATCTAACTATGGCTACACCTTC. It is translated as CSARDLGVSNYGYTF.